The 9 T cell receptor beta chains below all came from one sample that was sequenced in a study of patients and donors after allogeneic stem cell transplantation. TCRdb analysed the RT-PCR reads with MiXCR anew, one entry per CDR3 protein. The sample carries some 960,000 distinct CDR3 sequences, approximately 19% recorded once. Sample: blood, either unsorted or a sorted T cell fraction (not recorded which). The receptors were gathered from a human donor who was either an allogeneic HSCT recipient or a stem cell or donor lymphocyte infusion donor (not recorded which). It is not recorded whose cells these are; they may come from a transplant donor.

The chain employs TRBV6-1 and TRBJ2-5; TRBD1 agrees at 9 bases. V shed 8 bases and J 5 bases; nucleotides not matched to a gene: 15. The CDR3 length is 16 residues. Germline V gene data show CDR1 as MNHNS and CDR2 as SASEGT. The CDR3 loop is CASGRSHRGQGETQYF. The DNA of the CDR3 is TGTGCCAGCGGGCGCTCTCACAGGGGGCAGGGGGAGACCCAGTACTTC.

Only a few counts were recorded for this clonotype. The rearrangement uses TRBV12-3 or TRBV12-4 and TRBJ2-7; D is perhaps TRBD1 or TRBD2 (5 bases each). The ends were cut back, 4 bases at V and 7 bases at J, with 17 bases in the middle. The CDR3 is made up of 14 amino acids. This CDR3 reads CASSSTGPQREQYF. The CDR3, as DNA: TGTGCCAGCAGTTCCACAGGACCCCAGCGGGAGCAGTACTTC.

Only a few counts were recorded for this clonotype. This chain links TRBV21-1 with TRBJ2-6; the table's D gene call, TRBD1, was not cross checked with the DNA. TRBV21-1 is reported as a pseudogene. The CDR3 spans 20 residues. CDR3 DNA: TGTGCCAGCAGCATCCCGCGGACAGGGAGCAAACACTCTGGGGCCAACGTCCTGACTTTC. This gives the protein CASSIPRTGSKHSGANVLTF.

This clonotype has only a few counts. The chain employs TRBV6-1 and TRBJ1-1; D is perhaps TRBD1 (6 bases). This CDR3 region has 14 residues. The germline CDR1 and CDR2 sequences are MNHNS and SASEGT. V was clipped by 6 bases and J by 1 base, with 12 bases between them. The CDR3 protein is CASSAGARNTEAFF. The CDR3 DNA sequence: TGTGCCAGCAGCGCAGGGGCGCGGAACACTGAAGCTTTCTTT.

In this sample, this clonotype turned up a few times. CDR3 amino acids: CSARDPIASSYEQYF. The CDR3 DNA follows: TGCAGTGCTAGAGATCCTATAGCGTCCTCCTACGAGCAGTACTTC. This chain uses TRBV20-1 with TRBJ2-7, with D tentatively TRBD2 (5 bases). CDR3 length: 15 amino acids. Germline lookup yields CDR1 DFQATT and CDR2 SNEGSKA (reference sequence). The ends were cut back, 0 bases at V and 0 bases at J, with 12 bases in the middle.

The chain carries TRBV20-1 and TRBJ2-5, with 8 positions matching TRBD2. The CDR3 extends over 16 amino acids. V shed 4 bases, J shed 2 bases, and the junction held 12 bases outside the gene matches. Germline CDR1 and CDR2: DFQATT and SNEGSKA (reference sequence). The CDR3 nucleotides read TGCAGTGCTAACAGAGGCCAGCGGGAGAAACAAGAGACCCAGTACTTC. This sequence encodes CSANRGQREKQETQYF.

This clonotype was found a few times. The chain uses TRBV12-3 or TRBV12-4 and TRBJ1-6; D perhaps matches TRBD1 (5 bases). V lost 5 bases and J lost 4, with 18 bases in between. CDR3 length equals 17 residues. The CDR3: CASSPVGVPTYNSPLHF. The DNA for the CDR3 is TGTGCCAGCAGTCCGGTGGGGGTCCCTACTTATAATTCACCCCTCCACTTT.

This clonotype showed up just a few times. The chain recombines TRBV10-3 with TRBJ2-5, with D tentatively TRBD1 (6 bases). With 5 bases removed from V and 5 bases from J, the gap between germline ends came to 15 bases. The CDR3 runs 14 residues. In germline, CDR1 is ENHRY, CDR2 SYGVKD. CDR3 DNA sequence: TGTGCCATCAGTTATGGGGGCTCAGGGGAGACCCAGTACTTC. Translating it yields CAISYGGSGETQYF.

The V call is TRBV20-1, the J call TRBJ2-7; D may be TRBD2 (5 bases). Germline V lookup: CDR1 DFQATT, CDR2 SNEGSKA (reference sequence). The CDR3 runs 15 residues. V lost 6 bases, J lost 3 bases, and 21 bases lay in between. The CDR3 spells CSASARGRGRYEQYF. The CDR3 coding sequence is TGCAGTGCATCCGCCCGGGGAAGAGGGCGCTACGAGCAGTACTTC.